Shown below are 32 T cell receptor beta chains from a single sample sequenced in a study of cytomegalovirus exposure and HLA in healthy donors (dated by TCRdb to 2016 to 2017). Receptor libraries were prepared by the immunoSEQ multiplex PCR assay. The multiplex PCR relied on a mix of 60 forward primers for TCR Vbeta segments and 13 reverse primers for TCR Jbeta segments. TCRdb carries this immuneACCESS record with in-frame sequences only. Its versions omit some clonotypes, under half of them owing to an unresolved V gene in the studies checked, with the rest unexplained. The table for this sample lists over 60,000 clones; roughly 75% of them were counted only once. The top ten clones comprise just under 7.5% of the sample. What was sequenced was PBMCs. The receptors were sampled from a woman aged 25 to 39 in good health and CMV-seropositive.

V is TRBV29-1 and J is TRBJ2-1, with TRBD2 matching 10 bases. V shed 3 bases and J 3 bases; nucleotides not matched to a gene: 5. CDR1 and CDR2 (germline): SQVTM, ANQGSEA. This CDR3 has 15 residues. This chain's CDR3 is CSVDRTSGLYNEQFF. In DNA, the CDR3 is TGCAGCGTTGATCGGACTAGCGGCCTCTACAATGAGCAGTTCTTC.

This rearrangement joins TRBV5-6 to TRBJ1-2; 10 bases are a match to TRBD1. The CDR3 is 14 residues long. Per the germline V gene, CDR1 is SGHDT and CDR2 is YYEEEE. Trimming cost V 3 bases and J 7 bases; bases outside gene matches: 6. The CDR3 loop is CASSSGTGVSGYTF. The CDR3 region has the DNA TGTGCCAGCAGCTCCGGGACAGGGGTGAGTGGCTACACCTTC.

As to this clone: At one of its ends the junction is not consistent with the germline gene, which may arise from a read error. Here the CDR3 DNA reads TGCGCCAGCAGAGACAGGGGCCCCTCTGGAAACACCACATATTTT. Residues: CASRDRGPSGNTTYF. The chain links TRBV5-1 to TRBJ1-3; 8 nucleotides line up with TRBD1. Looked up from germline, CDR1 is SGHRS and CDR2 is YFSETQ. The CDR3 runs 15 residues. Full variable domain (rest looked up from reference TRBV5-1 and TRBJ1-3): KAGVTQTPRYLIKTRGQQVTLSCSPISGHRSVSWYQQTPGQGLQFLFEYFSETQRNKGNFPGRFSGRQFSNSRSEMNVSTLELGDSALYLCASRDRGPSGNTTYFGEGSWLTVV.

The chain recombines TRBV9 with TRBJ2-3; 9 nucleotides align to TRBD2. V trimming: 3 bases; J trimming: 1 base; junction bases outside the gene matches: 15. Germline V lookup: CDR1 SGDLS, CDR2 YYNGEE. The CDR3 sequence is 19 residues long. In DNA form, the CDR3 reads TGTGCCAGCAGCGCGGCGGGTCGGTCGGGCGGGAGGGGCACAGATACGCAGTATTTT. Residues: CASSAAGRSGGRGTDTQYF.

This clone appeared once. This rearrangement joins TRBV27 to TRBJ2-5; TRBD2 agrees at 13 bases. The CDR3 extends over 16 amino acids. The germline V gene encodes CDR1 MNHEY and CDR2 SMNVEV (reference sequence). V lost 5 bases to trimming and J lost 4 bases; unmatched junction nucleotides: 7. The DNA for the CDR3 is TGTGCCAGCAGTCCTGGACTAGCGGGAGCGGGAGAGACCCAGTACTTC. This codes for CASSPGLAGAGETQYF.

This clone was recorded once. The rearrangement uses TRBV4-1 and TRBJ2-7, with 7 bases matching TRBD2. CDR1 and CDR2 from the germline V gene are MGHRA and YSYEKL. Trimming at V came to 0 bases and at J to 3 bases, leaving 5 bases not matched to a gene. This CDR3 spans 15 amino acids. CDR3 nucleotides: TGCGCCAGCAGCCAAGATCTCGGGGACTACTACGAGCAGTACTTC. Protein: CASSQDLGDYYEQYF.

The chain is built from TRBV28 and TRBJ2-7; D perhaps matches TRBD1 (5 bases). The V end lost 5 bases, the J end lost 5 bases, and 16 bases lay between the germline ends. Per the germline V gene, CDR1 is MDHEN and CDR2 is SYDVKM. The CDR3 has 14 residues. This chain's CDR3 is CASSPRPGHHEQYF. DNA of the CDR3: TGTGCCAGCAGTCCCCGCCCAGGGCACCACGAGCAGTACTTC.

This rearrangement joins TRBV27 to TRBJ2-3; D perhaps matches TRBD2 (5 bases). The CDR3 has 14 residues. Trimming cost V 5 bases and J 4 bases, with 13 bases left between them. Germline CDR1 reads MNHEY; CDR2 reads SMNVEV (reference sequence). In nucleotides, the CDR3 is TGTGCCAGCAGTCCCCCGGGGTTGGCAGATACGCAGTATTTT. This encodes CASSPPGLADTQYF.

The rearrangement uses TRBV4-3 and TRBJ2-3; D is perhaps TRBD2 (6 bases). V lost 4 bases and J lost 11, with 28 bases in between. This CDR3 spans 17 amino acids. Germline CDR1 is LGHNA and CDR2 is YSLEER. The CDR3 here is CASSPSSSGDLHIGQYF. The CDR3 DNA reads TGCGCCAGCAGCCCAAGTTCTTCGGGGGACTTACACATTGGGCAGTATTTT.

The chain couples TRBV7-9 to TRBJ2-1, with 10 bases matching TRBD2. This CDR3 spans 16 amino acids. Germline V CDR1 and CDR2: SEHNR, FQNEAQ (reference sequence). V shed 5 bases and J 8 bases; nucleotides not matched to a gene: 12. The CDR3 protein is CASSPGSGGGLDEQFF. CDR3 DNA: TGTGCCAGCAGCCCTGGGAGCGGGGGGGGGTTGGATGAGCAGTTCTTC.

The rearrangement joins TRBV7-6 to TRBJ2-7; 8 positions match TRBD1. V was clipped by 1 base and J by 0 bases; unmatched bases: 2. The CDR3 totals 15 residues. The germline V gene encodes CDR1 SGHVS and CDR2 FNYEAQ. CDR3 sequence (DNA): TGTGCCAGCAGCTTAGGGGACAGGAGCTCCTACGAGCAGTACTTC. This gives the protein CASSLGDRSSYEQYF.

CDR3 protein: CASKTAGGPGELFF. For the CDR3, the DNA is TGTGCCAGCAAAACGGCGGGGGGGCCCGGGGAGCTGTTTTTT. This chain links TRBV9 with TRBJ2-2; the match to TRBD2 covers 9 bases. The CDR3 covers 14 residues. CDR1 is SGDLS and CDR2 is YYNGEE in the germline V gene. The trim removed 6 bases at V and 6 bases at J, leaving 6 bases unmatched.

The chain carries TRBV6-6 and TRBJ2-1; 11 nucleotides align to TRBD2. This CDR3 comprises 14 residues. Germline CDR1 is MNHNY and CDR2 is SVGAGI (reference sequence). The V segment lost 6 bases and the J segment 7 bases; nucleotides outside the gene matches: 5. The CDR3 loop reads CASRTSGKGNEQFF. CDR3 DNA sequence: TGTGCCAGCAGGACTAGCGGGAAGGGGAATGAGCAGTTCTTC.

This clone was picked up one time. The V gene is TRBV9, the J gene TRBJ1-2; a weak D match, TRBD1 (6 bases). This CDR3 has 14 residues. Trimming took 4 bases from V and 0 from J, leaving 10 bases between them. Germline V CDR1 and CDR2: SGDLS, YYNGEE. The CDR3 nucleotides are TGTGCCAGCAGCTTCCGGACAGCTAACTATGGCTACACCTTC. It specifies CASSFRTANYGYTF.

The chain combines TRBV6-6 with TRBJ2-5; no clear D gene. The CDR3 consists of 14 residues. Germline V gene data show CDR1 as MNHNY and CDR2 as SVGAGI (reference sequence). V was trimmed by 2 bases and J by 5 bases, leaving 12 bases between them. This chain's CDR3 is CASSYDIEVETQYF. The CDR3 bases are TGTGCCAGCAGTTACGACATCGAAGTGGAGACCCAGTACTTC.

CDR3 residues: CASSLTGLAGVKSEQFF. DNA of the CDR3: TGTGCCAGCAGCTTAACCGGACTAGCGGGAGTGAAAAGTGAGCAGTTCTTC. The chain is built from TRBV5-6 and TRBJ2-1; 13 positions match TRBD2. V dropped 2 bases and J dropped 9; count of bases not matched to a gene: 11. CDR3 length: 17 amino acids. Germline CDR1 and CDR2: SGHDT and YYEEEE.

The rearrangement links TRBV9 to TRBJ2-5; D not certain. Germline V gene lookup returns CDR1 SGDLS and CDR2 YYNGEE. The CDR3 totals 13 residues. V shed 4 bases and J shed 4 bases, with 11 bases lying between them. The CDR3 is CASSINPGETQYF. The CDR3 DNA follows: TGTGCCAGCAGCATAAACCCCGGAGAGACCCAGTACTTC.

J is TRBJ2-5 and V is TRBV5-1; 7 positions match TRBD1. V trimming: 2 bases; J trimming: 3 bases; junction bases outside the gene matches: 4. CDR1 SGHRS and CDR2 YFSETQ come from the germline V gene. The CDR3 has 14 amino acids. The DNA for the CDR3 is TGCGCCAGCAGCTTTCACAGGGGTAAAGAGACCCAGTACTTC. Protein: CASSFHRGKETQYF.

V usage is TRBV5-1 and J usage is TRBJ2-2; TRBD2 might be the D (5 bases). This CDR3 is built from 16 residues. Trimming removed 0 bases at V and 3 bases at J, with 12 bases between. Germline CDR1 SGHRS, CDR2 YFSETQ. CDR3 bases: TGCGCCAGCAGCTTGGATTCGGCGGGCTACACCGGGGAGCTGTTTTTT. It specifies CASSLDSAGYTGELFF.

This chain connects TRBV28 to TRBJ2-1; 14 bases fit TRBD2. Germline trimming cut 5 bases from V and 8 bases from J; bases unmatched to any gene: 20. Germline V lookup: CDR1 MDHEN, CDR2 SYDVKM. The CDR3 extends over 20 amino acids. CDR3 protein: CASSNWPGLAGERGGDEQFF. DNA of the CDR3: TGTGCCAGCAGTAACTGGCCGGGACTAGCGGGAGAGCGGGGGGGGGATGAGCAGTTCTTC.

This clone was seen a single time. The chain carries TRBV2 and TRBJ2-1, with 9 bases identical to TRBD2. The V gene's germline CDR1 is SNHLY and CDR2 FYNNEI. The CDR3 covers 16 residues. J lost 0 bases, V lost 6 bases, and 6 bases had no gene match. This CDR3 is CASSRGRASSYNEQFF. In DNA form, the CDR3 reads TGTGCCAGCAGCCGCGGGAGGGCCTCCTCCTACAATGAGCAGTTCTTC.

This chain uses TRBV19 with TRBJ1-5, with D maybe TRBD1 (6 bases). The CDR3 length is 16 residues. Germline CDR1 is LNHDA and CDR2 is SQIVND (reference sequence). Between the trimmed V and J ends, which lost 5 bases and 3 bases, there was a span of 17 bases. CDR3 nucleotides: TGTGCCAGTAGTGGAGCCAGACAGGCCTACAATCAGCCCCAGCATTTT. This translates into CASSGARQAYNQPQHF. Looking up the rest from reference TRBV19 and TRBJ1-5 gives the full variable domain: DGGITQSPKYLFRKEGQNVTLSCEQNLNHDAMYWYRQDPGQGLRLIYYSQIVNDFQKGDIAEGYSVSREKKESFPLTVTSAQKNPTAFYLCASSGARQAYNQPQHFGDGTRLSIL.

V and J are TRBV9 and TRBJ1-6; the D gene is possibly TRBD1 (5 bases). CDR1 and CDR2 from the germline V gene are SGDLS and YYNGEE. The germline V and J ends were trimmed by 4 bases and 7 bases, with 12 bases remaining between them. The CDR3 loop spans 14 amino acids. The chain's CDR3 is CASSIQEGNSPLHF. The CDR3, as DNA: TGTGCCAGCAGCATACAGGAGGGGAATTCACCCCTCCACTTT.

Here the CDR3 DNA reads TGTGCCAGCAGCTACGGGACAGGGAACTACGAGCAGTACTTC. It is translated as CASSYGTGNYEQYF. This chain uses TRBV5-6 with TRBJ2-7, with 9 bases identical to TRBD1. This CDR3 contains 14 residues. Trimming took 3 bases from V and 3 from J; bases not matched to a gene: 4. Germline V gene lookup returns CDR1 SGHDT and CDR2 YYEEEE.

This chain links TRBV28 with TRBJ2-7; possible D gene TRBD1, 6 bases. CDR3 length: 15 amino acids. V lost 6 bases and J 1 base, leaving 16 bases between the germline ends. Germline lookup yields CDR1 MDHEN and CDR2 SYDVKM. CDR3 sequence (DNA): TGTGCCAGCAGCTTTCCCCCCGGACAGTCCTACGAGCAGTACTTC. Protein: CASSFPPGQSYEQYF.

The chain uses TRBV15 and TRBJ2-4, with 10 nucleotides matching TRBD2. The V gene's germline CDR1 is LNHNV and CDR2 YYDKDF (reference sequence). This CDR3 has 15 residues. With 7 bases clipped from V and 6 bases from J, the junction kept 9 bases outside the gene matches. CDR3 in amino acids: CATTQGGLAANIQYF. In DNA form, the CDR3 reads TGTGCCACCACCCAGGGAGGACTAGCGGCAAACATTCAGTACTTC.

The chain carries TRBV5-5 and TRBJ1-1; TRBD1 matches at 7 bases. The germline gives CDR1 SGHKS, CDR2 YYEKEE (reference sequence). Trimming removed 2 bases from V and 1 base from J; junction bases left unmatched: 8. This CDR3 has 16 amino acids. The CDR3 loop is CASSFPGRDRNTEAFF. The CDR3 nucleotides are TGTGCCAGCAGCTTCCCCGGGAGGGACAGGAACACTGAAGCTTTCTTT.

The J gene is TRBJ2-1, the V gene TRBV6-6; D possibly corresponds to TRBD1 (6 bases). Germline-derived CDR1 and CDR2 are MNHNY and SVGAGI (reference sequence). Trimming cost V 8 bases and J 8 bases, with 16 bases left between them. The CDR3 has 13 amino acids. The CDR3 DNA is TGTGCCAGCGGACAGCAGGGCTGGGATGAGCAGTTCTTC. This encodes CASGQQGWDEQFF.

CDR3 amino acids: CASGGRDRQNTEAFF. The CDR3 region has the DNA TGTGCCAGCGGGGGCCGGGACAGGCAGAACACTGAAGCTTTCTTT. The V gene is TRBV2, the J gene TRBJ1-1; 8 nucleotides agree with TRBD1. The CDR3 runs 15 residues. V gave up 8 bases and J gave up 1 base; unmatched junction bases: 9. The V gene's germline CDR1 is SNHLY and CDR2 FYNNEI.

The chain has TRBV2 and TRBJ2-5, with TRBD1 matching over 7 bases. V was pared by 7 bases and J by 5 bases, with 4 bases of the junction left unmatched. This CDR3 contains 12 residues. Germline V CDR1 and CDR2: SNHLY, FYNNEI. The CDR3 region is CASNRRGETQYF. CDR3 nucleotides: TGTGCCAGCAACCGCAGGGGGGAGACCCAGTACTTC. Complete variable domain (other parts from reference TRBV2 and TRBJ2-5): EPEVTQTPSHQVTQMGQEVILRCVPISNHLYFYWYRQILGQKVEFLVSFYNNEISEKSEIFDDQFSVERPDGSNFTLKIRSTKLEDSAMYFCASNRRGETQYFGPGTRLLVL.

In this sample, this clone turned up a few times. CDR3 residues: CASSEAGGPYEQYF. CDR3 in DNA: TGCGCCAGCAGTGAAGCGGGAGGGCCCTACGAGCAGTACTTC. This chain connects TRBV10-2 to TRBJ2-7; 10 positions agree with TRBD2. This CDR3 has 14 amino acids. Losses at the gene ends were 3 bases for V and 2 bases for J; bases not matched to a gene: 1. Per the germline V gene, CDR1 is WSHSY and CDR2 is SAAADI.

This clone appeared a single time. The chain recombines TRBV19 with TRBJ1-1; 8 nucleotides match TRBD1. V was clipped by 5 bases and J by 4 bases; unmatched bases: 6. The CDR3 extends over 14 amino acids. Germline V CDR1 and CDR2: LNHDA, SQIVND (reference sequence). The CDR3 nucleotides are TGTGCCAGTAGTTCCCTGGACAGGGCCACTGAAGCTTTCTTT. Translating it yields CASSSLDRATEAFF.